This is a list of T cell receptor beta chains from one sample in a study of neurological immune-mediated disorders. TCRdb re-called the 5' RACE reads through MiXCR, storing one row per CDR3 protein. The table has tens of thousands of distinct CDR3 sequences, roughly 3.2% seen once. The source material was PBMCs. The receptors were sampled from a man aged 40-49 years with multiple sclerosis. Each CDR3 is given with its conserved first and last residue. Each record gives: clone size, J gene, D gene, V gene, CDR3 DNA, CDR3 protein. D genes are given only for firm matches. Clone size is given for some rows only: seen once, a few or many times, or a class if the clone is expanded.

clone_size: many
j_call: TRBJ2-5
d_call: NA
v_call: TRBV27
cdr3_nt: TGTGCCAGCAGTCTCTCTAGACTAGGAGGAGAGACCCAGTACTTC
cdr3_aa: CASSLSRLGGETQYF

clone_size: many
j_call: TRBJ1-1
d_call: NA
v_call: TRBV6-2/TRBV6-3
cdr3_nt: TGTGCCAGCAGTCTACTCCTTACCCCGAACACTGAAGCTTTCTTT
cdr3_aa: CASSLLLTPNTEAFF

clone_size: many
j_call: TRBJ2-7
d_call: TRBD1
v_call: TRBV12-3/TRBV12-4
cdr3_nt: TGTGCCAGCAGTCCCCGGACAGGGGCCTACGAGCAGTACTTC
cdr3_aa: CASSPRTGAYEQYF

clone_size: many
j_call: TRBJ1-1
d_call: TRBD1
v_call: TRBV12-5
cdr3_nt: TGTGCTAGTGGACTGGGACAGGGGCACACTGAAGCTTTCTTT
cdr3_aa: CASGLGQGHTEAFF

clone_size: many
j_call: TRBJ1-5
d_call: NA
v_call: TRBV5-5
cdr3_nt: TGTGCCAGCAGCCTCATGGGAGAGGGACAGCCCCAGCATTTT
cdr3_aa: CASSLMGEGQPQHF

clone_size: medium-sized
j_call: TRBJ1-2
d_call: NA
v_call: TRBV9
cdr3_nt: TGTGCCAGCAGCCCAGGACTGCGCCAGGGCTACACCTTC
cdr3_aa: CASSPGLRQGYTF

clone_size: many
j_call: TRBJ2-3
d_call: NA
v_call: TRBV7-8
cdr3_nt: TGTGCCAGCCGATTGGGGGCTAGCACAGATACGCAGTATTTT
cdr3_aa: CASRLGASTDTQYF

clone_size: many
j_call: TRBJ2-5
d_call: NA
v_call: TRBV7-3
cdr3_nt: TGTGCCAGCAGCTCTGGGAGTGTGGAGACCCAGTACTTC
cdr3_aa: CASSSGSVETQYF

clone_size: many
j_call: TRBJ2-1
d_call: NA
v_call: TRBV5-8
cdr3_nt: TGTGCCAGCAGCTTGCGGACCGAGGATGAGCAGTTCTTC
cdr3_aa: CASSLRTEDEQFF

clone_size: many
j_call: TRBJ1-1
d_call: NA
v_call: TRBV3-1
cdr3_nt: TGTGCCAGCAGCCGAATTTCAACAGGGATTGGCACTGAAGCTTTCTTT
cdr3_aa: CASSRISTGIGTEAFF

clone_size: many
j_call: TRBJ1-2
d_call: TRBD1
v_call: TRBV9
cdr3_nt: TGTGCCAGCAGCGTAGATCGCGGAAAAGACAGGGTGAACTATGGCTACACCTTC
cdr3_aa: CASSVDRGKDRVNYGYTF

clone_size: many
j_call: TRBJ2-7
d_call: NA
v_call: TRBV20-1
cdr3_nt: TGCAGTGCTAAGGCCTTCAGCTCCTACGAGCAGTACTTC
cdr3_aa: CSAKAFSSYEQYF

clone_size: many
j_call: TRBJ1-2
d_call: TRBD1
v_call: TRBV15
cdr3_nt: TGTGCCACCAGCAGTTTGGGACAGGCTAACTATGGCTACACCTTC
cdr3_aa: CATSSLGQANYGYTF

clone_size: many
j_call: TRBJ2-1
d_call: TRBD2
v_call: TRBV5-1
cdr3_nt: TGCGCCAGCAGCCCTCCGGCTAGCGGCAACAATGAGCAGTTCTTC
cdr3_aa: CASSPPASGNNEQFF

clone_size: many
j_call: TRBJ2-2
d_call: NA
v_call: TRBV7-9
cdr3_nt: TGTGCCAGCACCTTCCAGGGGACCGGGGAGCTGTTTTTT
cdr3_aa: CASTFQGTGELFF

clone_size: many
j_call: TRBJ2-1
d_call: NA
v_call: TRBV12-3/TRBV12-4
cdr3_nt: TGTGCCAGCAGGGGACACTCGGGAGGCGATGAGCAGTTCTTC
cdr3_aa: CASRGHSGGDEQFF

clone_size: many
j_call: TRBJ2-3
d_call: NA
v_call: TRBV20-1
cdr3_nt: TGCAGTGCCAAGGGGTCTGCAGATACGCAGTATTTT
cdr3_aa: CSAKGSADTQYF

clone_size: many
j_call: TRBJ1-5
d_call: NA
v_call: TRBV10-3
cdr3_nt: TGTGCCATCAGTGAGTCCGGCGATCAGCCCCAGCATTTT
cdr3_aa: CAISESGDQPQHF

clone_size: NA
j_call: TRBJ1-1
d_call: TRBD1
v_call: TRBV7-8
cdr3_nt: TGTGCCAGCAGCACTGAACAGGGGGCGAACACTGAAGCTTTCTTT
cdr3_aa: CASSTEQGANTEAFF

clone_size: NA
j_call: TRBJ2-5
d_call: NA
v_call: TRBV7-2
cdr3_nt: TGTGACAGCAGCACCGGTAGGGAGACCCAGTACTTC
cdr3_aa: CDSSTGRETQYF

clone_size: many
j_call: TRBJ2-6
d_call: NA
v_call: TRBV24-1
cdr3_nt: TGTGCCACCAGTGATAGGTCTGGGGCCAACGTCCTGACTTTC
cdr3_aa: CATSDRSGANVLTF

clone_size: many
j_call: TRBJ2-7
d_call: NA
v_call: TRBV2
cdr3_nt: TGTGCCAGCAGTGAAGGTGTACTAGCATTGGGCGAGCAGTACTTC
cdr3_aa: CASSEGVLALGEQYF